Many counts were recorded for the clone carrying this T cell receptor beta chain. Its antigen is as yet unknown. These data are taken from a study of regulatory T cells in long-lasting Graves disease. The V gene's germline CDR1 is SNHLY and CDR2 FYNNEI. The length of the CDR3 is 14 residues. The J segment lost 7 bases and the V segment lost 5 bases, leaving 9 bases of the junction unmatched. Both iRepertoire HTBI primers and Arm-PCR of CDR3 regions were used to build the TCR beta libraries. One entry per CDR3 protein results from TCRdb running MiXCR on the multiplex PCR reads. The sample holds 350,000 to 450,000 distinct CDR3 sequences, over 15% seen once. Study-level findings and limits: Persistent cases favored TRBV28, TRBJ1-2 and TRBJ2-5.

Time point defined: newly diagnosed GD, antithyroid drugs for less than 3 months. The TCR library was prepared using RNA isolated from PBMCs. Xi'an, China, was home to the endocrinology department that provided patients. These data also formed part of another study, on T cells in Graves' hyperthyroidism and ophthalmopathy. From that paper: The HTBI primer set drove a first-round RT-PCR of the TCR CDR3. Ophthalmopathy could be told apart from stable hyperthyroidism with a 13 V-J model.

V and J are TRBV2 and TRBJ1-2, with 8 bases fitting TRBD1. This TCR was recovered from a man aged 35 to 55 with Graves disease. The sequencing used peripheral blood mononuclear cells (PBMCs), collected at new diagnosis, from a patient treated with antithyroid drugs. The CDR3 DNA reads TGTGCCAGCAGTTTTGGGACAGGAGGTCGTGGCTACACCTTC. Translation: CASSFGTGGRGYTF.